These 30 T cell receptor beta chains share one sample of origin, sequenced in a study of vaccination and CD4 T cells after COVID-19. Treatment indicated: approximately nine-day PBMC culture with coronavirus spike peptide pools or control peptides (ViraFEST assay). Cultured CD4+ T cells had their DNA profiled by the Oncomine TCR Beta short-read assay. TCRdb reanalysed the PCR reads using MiXCR and keeps one entry per CDR3 protein. Of under 20,000 distinct CDR3 sequences in the sample, about two fifths were seen once. These receptors lack a known antigen. Sample: CD4+ T cells from blood, cultured in vitro, taken before SARS-CoV-2 vaccination. All receptors derive from a human donor who had recovered from COVID-19.

The chain joins TRBV28 to TRBJ1-1; D is perhaps TRBD1 (6 bases). V dropped 6 bases and J dropped 5 bases, with 22 bases sitting between them. CDR3 size: 16 residues. The germline V gene has CDR1 MDHEN and CDR2 SYDVKM. CDR3 DNA sequence: TGTGCCAGCAGGTGGAGGCCAGGGGAGGGGAAAACTGAAGCTTTCTTT. This gives the protein CASRWRPGEGKTEAFF.

The V call is TRBV2, the J call TRBJ2-3, with 7 bases aligning to TRBD1. This CDR3 region has 15 residues. V lost 6 bases, J lost 2 bases, and 8 bases stayed unmatched. Germline V gives CDR1 SNHLY, CDR2 FYNNEI. This CDR3 is CASRVTGIITDTQYF. DNA of the CDR3: TGTGCCAGCAGGGTGACAGGGATCATCACAGATACGCAGTATTTT.

The sample holds a few counts of this clonotype. The rearrangement links TRBV25-1 to TRBJ2-1; the D is unclear. This CDR3 is 14 amino acids long. Per germline, CDR1 MGHDK and CDR2 SYGVNS. Trimming cost V 1 base and J 7 bases, with 11 bases left between them. CDR3 amino acids: CASSESWRRNEQFF. The CDR3 DNA is TGTGCCAGCAGTGAATCGTGGCGTCGGAATGAGCAGTTCTTC.

The chain has TRBV20-1 and TRBJ2-7; 9 nucleotides match TRBD1. The CDR3 totals 14 residues. Germline assignment: CDR1 DFQATT and CDR2 SNEGSKA (reference sequence). The CDR3 bases are TGCAGCGTATCGACCGGGACAGGGTCCTACGAGCAGTACTTC. This codes for CSVSTGTGSYEQYF.

This clonotype occurred a few times. The V gene is TRBV6-2 or TRBV6-3, the J gene TRBJ1-5; D uncertain. V lost 7 bases and J 1 base, leaving 14 bases between the germline ends. Germline lookup yields CDR1 MNHEY and CDR2 SVGEGT. The CDR3 consists of 15 residues. As DNA, the CDR3 is TGTGCCAGCAATCACCTCTCTGGGAGCAATCAGCCCCAGCATTTT. This gives the protein CASNHLSGSNQPQHF.

This chain connects TRBV12-3 or TRBV12-4 to TRBJ1-1; D remains ambiguous. This CDR3 is 14 amino acids long. V lost 4 bases, J lost 0 bases, and 9 bases lay in between. The CDR3, as DNA: TGTGCCAGCAGTTCCCAAACACTGAACACTGAAGCTTTCTTT. Its protein product is CASSSQTLNTEAFF.

The rearrangement links TRBV24-1 to TRBJ2-6, with D unclear. V was cut by 3 bases and J by 4 bases, with 6 bases left in between. The germline V gene has CDR1 KGHDR and CDR2 SFDVKD. This CDR3 has 14 amino acids. CDR3 bases: TGTGCCACCAGTGATCCCAGGGGGGCCAACGTCCTGACTTTC. Translation gives CATSDPRGANVLTF.

In its sample, this clonotype was seen a few times. This sequence joins TRBV7-9 and TRBJ1-2, with unresolved D. The CDR3 loop spans 12 amino acids. Trimming removed 2 bases from V and 8 bases from J, with 9 bases in between. Germline CDR1 SEHNR, CDR2 FQNEAQ (reference sequence). The CDR3 loop reads CASSLKTEGYTF. The CDR3 nucleotides read TGTGCCAGCAGCTTAAAAACGGAGGGCTACACCTTC.

This clonotype showed up just a few times. V is TRBV6-1 and J is TRBJ1-5; D possibly corresponds to TRBD1 (5 bases). Between the trimmed V and J ends, which lost 6 bases and 5 bases, there was a span of 11 bases. This CDR3 spans 13 amino acids. CDR1 is MNHNS, CDR2 SASEGT, per germline. The CDR3 coding sequence is TGTGCCAGCAGCCCCCGAGGGGATCAGCCCCAGCATTTT. It yields the protein CASSPRGDQPQHF.

CDR3 amino acids: CSARGNLGSSYEQYF. Written as DNA, the CDR3 is TGCAGTGCTAGAGGTAACTTAGGGTCCTCCTACGAGCAGTACTTC. The rearrangement joins TRBV20-1 to TRBJ2-7; D call uncertain. This CDR3 region has 15 residues. The V and J ends lost 1 base and 0 bases respectively, with 13 bases between them. Looked up from germline, CDR1 is DFQATT and CDR2 is SNEGSKA (reference sequence).

The chain joins TRBV20-1 to TRBJ2-1; 15 bases are a match to TRBD2. This CDR3 is built from 14 residues. Germline lookup yields CDR1 DFQATT and CDR2 SNEGSKA (reference sequence). V gave up 7 bases and J gave up 8 bases; unmatched junction bases: 6. CDR3 bases: TGCAGTGTCGGACTAGCGGGGGGGTTCCATGAGCAGTTCTTC. Residues: CSVGLAGGFHEQFF.

The J gene is TRBJ2-5, the V gene TRBV11-2; tentative D call: TRBD2 (6 bases). From germline, CDR1 is SGHAT and CDR2 FQNNGV. V was shortened by 5 bases and J by 2 bases, with 21 bases between the two germline ends. This CDR3 has 17 amino acids. The CDR3 sequence is CASSLGLQTSLQETQYF. The CDR3 nucleotides read TGTGCCAGCAGCCTGGGACTGCAAACTTCGCTACAAGAGACCCAGTACTTC.

This clonotype was counted between two and nine times. J is TRBJ1-1 and V is TRBV27; no firm D call. Trimming stripped 5 bases from V and 1 base from J, with 11 bases between. This CDR3 region has 14 residues. Germline assignment: CDR1 MNHEY and CDR2 SMNVEV (reference sequence). In DNA, the CDR3 is TGTGCCAGCAGTACGAGAGCGAAGAACACTGAAGCTTTCTTT. Translation: CASSTRAKNTEAFF.

This clonotype was seen just once. The J gene is TRBJ2-3, the V gene TRBV6-1; D is possibly TRBD1 or TRBD2 (5 bases each). The CDR3 runs to 18 residues. V gave up 6 bases and J gave up 0 bases, with 22 bases separating them. Germline assignment: CDR1 MNHNS and CDR2 SASEGT. CDR3 in DNA: TGTGCCAGCAGGCCTCGAGGTTTGGTGGGACGGAGCACAGATACGCAGTATTTT. It is translated as CASRPRGLVGRSTDTQYF.

V and J are TRBV12-3 or TRBV12-4 and TRBJ1-4; TRBD1 agrees at 11 bases. This CDR3 spans 15 amino acids. Losses at the gene ends were 5 bases for V and 8 bases for J; bases not matched to a gene: 7. The chain's CDR3 is CASSEDRGLGEKLFF. The CDR3 nucleotides read TGTGCCAGCAGTGAGGACAGGGGGCTGGGGGAAAAACTGTTTTTT.

This clonotype has just a few counts. The V and J genes are TRBV27 and TRBJ1-5; D is unclear. V lost 5 bases and J lost 9, with 14 bases in between. The length of the CDR3 is 13 residues. Germline CDR1 reads MNHEY; CDR2 reads SMNVEV (reference sequence). DNA of the CDR3: TGTGCCAGCAGTCCCGTGGCAGAAGGGCCCCAGCATTTT. Its protein is CASSPVAEGPQHF.

Only a few counts were recorded for this clonotype. V and J are TRBV7-2 and TRBJ1-5, with D uncertain. This CDR3 is 16 amino acids long. The ends were cut back, 2 bases at V and 1 base at J, with 12 bases in the middle. In germline, CDR1 is SGHTA, CDR2 FQGNSA. The CDR3 protein is CASSLSGGYSNQPQHF. The CDR3 nucleotides are TGTGCCAGCAGCTTATCTGGAGGGTACAGCAATCAGCCCCAGCATTTT.

The chain combines TRBV19 with TRBJ1-1; D is ambiguous. This CDR3 contains 15 residues. Germline V gene sequence: CDR1 LNHDA, CDR2 SQIVND (reference sequence). V lost 3 bases to trimming and J lost 4 bases, with 15 bases between them. Here the CDR3 DNA reads TGTGCCAGTAGTATCTCCGGGTCCCGCCCCACTGAAGCTTTCTTT. It translates to CASSISGSRPTEAFF.

This chain joins TRBV28 and TRBJ2-7; 11 positions match TRBD1. Germline V gene lookup returns CDR1 MDHEN and CDR2 SYDVKM. The trim removed 10 bases at V and 6 bases at J, leaving 11 bases unmatched. The CDR3 extends over 14 amino acids. The CDR3 sequence is CAITPGTGGIEQYF. CDR3 DNA: TGTGCCATCACCCCCGGGACAGGGGGGATCGAGCAGTACTTC.

Only a few counts were recorded for this clonotype. The junction departs from germline at one end; a sequencing error may be responsible. The V and J genes are TRBV20-1 and TRBJ2-3, with D possibly matching TRBD2 (6 bases). This CDR3 is built from 14 residues. CDR1 is DFQATT and CDR2 is SNEGSKA in the germline V gene (reference sequence). The CDR3 DNA is TGCAGTGCTGGGTTAGCGGCTAGCACGGATACGCAGTATTTT. It is translated as CSAGLAASTDTQYF.

This chain joins TRBV19 and TRBJ1-5; D is ambiguous. The CDR3 is made up of 12 amino acids. The germline V gene has CDR1 LNHDA and CDR2 SQIVND (reference sequence). The V gene lost 3 bases and the J gene lost 5 bases, with 5 bases spanning the gap. CDR3 sequence: CASSIPYQPQHF. The CDR3 nucleotides read TGTGCCAGTAGTATCCCGTATCAGCCCCAGCATTTT. The entire variable domain, with the rest obtained from reference TRBV19 and TRBJ1-5, is as follows: DGGITQSPKYLFRKEGQNVTLSCEQNLNHDAMYWYRQDPGQGLRLIYYSQIVNDFQKGDIAEGYSVSREKKESFPLTVTSAQKNPTAFYLCASSIPYQPQHFGDGTRLSIL.

The V gene is TRBV7-2, the J gene TRBJ2-3, with D possibly being TRBD1 (5 bases). CDR3 size: 14 residues. V was clipped by 6 bases and J by 7 bases, with 17 bases between them. Per germline, CDR1 SGHTA and CDR2 FQGNSA. The CDR3 loop is CASRITGEGYTQYF. The CDR3 coding sequence is TGTGCCAGCAGAATTACAGGAGAAGGATATACGCAGTATTTT.

This chain uses TRBV6-1 with TRBJ2-7; 8 bases map to TRBD1. The trim removed 6 bases at V and 4 bases at J, leaving 5 bases unmatched. Germline CDR1 MNHNS, CDR2 SASEGT. The CDR3 is 13 residues long. CDR3 in DNA: TGTGCCAGCAGCCGACAGGGGTCGTACGAGCAGTACTTC. It is translated as CASSRQGSYEQYF.

The chain is built from TRBV21-1 and TRBJ1-2; no check of the table's D call, TRBD1, against the DNA was made. TRBV21-1 is noted as a pseudogene. CDR3 size: 15 residues. This CDR3 reads CASSKEQWGYYGYTF. Written as DNA, the CDR3 is TGTGCCAGCAGCAAAGAACAGTGGGGGTACTATGGCTACACCTTC.

This clonotype was detected once. The gene calls are TRBV21-1 and TRBJ1-5; the DNA was not used to check the table's D call, TRBD1. TRBV21-1 is labeled a pseudogene. CDR3 size: 16 residues. CDR3 amino acids: CASSPPWGKSNQPQHF. In DNA, the CDR3 is TGTGCCAGCAGCCCCCCATGGGGGAAGAGCAATCAGCCCCAGCATTTT.

The genes are TRBV5-4 and TRBJ2-3, with 8 bases identical to TRBD2. CDR1 and CDR2 (germline): SGHNT, YYREEE (reference sequence). Trimming at V came to 10 bases and at J to 1 base, leaving 17 bases not matched to a gene. The CDR3 totals 17 residues. CDR3 loop: CAAGQGLASVGTDTQYF. The CDR3 nucleotides are TGTGCCGCAGGGCAAGGACTAGCTTCTGTCGGCACAGATACGCAGTATTTT.

This chain joins TRBV20-1 and TRBJ2-5, with 12 bases matching TRBD2. The V segment lost 6 bases and the J segment 5 bases; nucleotides outside the gene matches: 10. The germline V gene encodes CDR1 DFQATT and CDR2 SNEGSKA (reference sequence). This CDR3 has 15 residues. The CDR3 bases are TGCAGTGCAAAACTAGCGGGGGGCCCTCGGGAGACCCAGTACTTC. Protein product: CSAKLAGGPRETQYF.

This chain links TRBV29-1 with TRBJ1-2, with D unresolved. The CDR3 spans 13 residues. Trimming took off 7 bases at V and 7 bases at J, with 19 bases between the two ends. In germline, CDR1 is SQVTM, CDR2 ANQGSEA. CDR3 bases: TGCAGCGGGACGAGATTGGCGGGAGGTGGCTACACCTTC. Residues: CSGTRLAGGGYTF.

CDR3 sequence reads: CASSATAYEQYF. CDR3 bases: TGTGCCAGCAGTGCGACAGCTTACGAGCAGTACTTC. J is TRBJ2-7 and V is TRBV25-1; D perhaps matches TRBD1 (5 bases). V was shortened by 4 bases and J by 4 bases, with 8 bases between the two germline ends. The CDR3 covers 12 residues. In germline, CDR1 is MGHDK, CDR2 SYGVNS.

The chain combines TRBV11-1 with TRBJ2-2; D call uncertain. The germline V gene encodes CDR1 SGHAT and CDR2 FQDESV (reference sequence). V gave up 2 bases and J gave up 4 bases, with 11 bases separating them. CDR3 length: 15 residues. CDR3 sequence (DNA): TGTGCCAGCAGCTTAACGCCGCCTCCCACCGGGGAGCTGTTTTTT. Protein: CASSLTPPPTGELFF.